One and the same sample provided the 14 T cell receptor beta chains below, sequenced in a study of glioma-infiltrating T cells. TCR alpha and beta CDR3 regions were amplified from RNA using iRepertoire nested multiplex PCR. Each CDR3 protein is one row after TCRdb ran MiXCR on the multiplex PCR reads. The data hold approximately 40,000 distinct CDR3 sequences, with under 25% observed a single time. Specimen: glioma tissue, nonneoplastic brain tissue, or PBMCs (not recorded which). These receptors all come from a human donor with low-grade glioma or glioblastoma, undergoing nonglioma brain surgery, or in good health (not recorded which).

This clonotype has only a few counts. The chain recombines TRBV11-3 with TRBJ2-1; 11 nucleotides agree with TRBD1. The CDR3 runs to 15 residues. Trimming cost V 5 bases and J 7 bases; bases outside gene matches: 7. Looked up from germline, CDR1 is SGHNT and CDR2 is YENEEA. CDR3 DNA sequence: TGTGCCAGCAGCCTGCGTGGGACAGGGGGAAATGAGCAGTTCTTC. This gives the protein CASSLRGTGGNEQFF.

A remark on this clonotype: The germline gene is not matched at one end of the junction; a read error may be the cause. This rearrangement joins TRBV3-1 to TRBJ2-3, with 11 bases that match TRBD2. The CDR3 extends over 16 amino acids. CDR1 and CDR2 (germline): LGHDT, YNNKEL (reference sequence). CDR3 coding DNA: TGTGCCAGCAGCCAAGGGTCTAGCGGGGGGTCAGATATGCAGTATTTT. Translation: CASSQGSSGGSDMQYF.

This clonotype was found many times. This rearrangement joins TRBV6-1 to TRBJ2-3, with 13 nucleotides matching TRBD2. The length of the CDR3 is 15 residues. Germline V CDR1 and CDR2: MNHNS, SASEGT. With 5 bases clipped from V and 5 bases from J, the junction kept 4 bases outside the gene matches. In nucleotides, the CDR3 is TGTGCCAGCAGTCAAACTAGCGGGGGGGGAGATACGCAGTATTTT. Translating gives CASSQTSGGGDTQYF.

This clonotype has at least ten counts. The chain links TRBV28 to TRBJ2-5; D may match TRBD1 or TRBD2 (5 bases each). The CDR3 runs 14 residues. V was trimmed by 2 bases and J by 5 bases, leaving 12 bases between them. Germline CDR1 MDHEN, CDR2 SYDVKM. The CDR3 sequence: CASSLPGTFETQYF. Here the CDR3 DNA reads TGTGCCAGCAGTTTACCGGGGACGTTTGAGACCCAGTACTTC. Full variable domain (rest looked up from reference TRBV28 and TRBJ2-5): DVKVTQSSRYLVKRTGEKVFLECVQDMDHENMFWYRQDPGLGLRLIYFSYDVKMKEKGDIPEGYSVSREKKERFSLILESASTNQTSMYLCASSLPGTFETQYFGPGTRLLVL.

In its sample, this clonotype was seen many times. The rearrangement links TRBV7-9 to TRBJ2-1; 12 positions match TRBD2. V dropped 3 bases and J dropped 8; count of bases not matched to a gene: 8. Germline CDR1 reads SEHNR; CDR2 reads FQNEAQ (reference sequence). The CDR3 consists of 16 residues. This chain's CDR3 is CASSFIRTSGDHEQFF. DNA for the CDR3: TGTGCCAGCAGCTTCATTCGGACTAGCGGGGACCATGAGCAGTTCTTC.

The sample holds many counts of this clonotype. The chain uses TRBV19 and TRBJ1-5; 9 positions agree with TRBD1. Germline CDR1 and CDR2: LNHDA and SQIVND (reference sequence). V trimming: 3 bases; J trimming: 3 bases; junction bases outside the gene matches: 9. The CDR3 runs 17 residues. CDR3 residues: CASSIPAGTGLNQPQHF. In DNA, the CDR3 is TGTGCCAGTAGTATTCCGGCCGGGACAGGGCTCAATCAGCCCCAGCATTTT.

The sample holds many counts of this clonotype. The chain joins TRBV18 to TRBJ2-1; 8 positions match TRBD1. In germline, CDR1 is KGHSH, CDR2 LQKENI. CDR3 size: 16 residues. V gave up 2 bases and J gave up 5 bases; unmatched junction bases: 8. The CDR3 protein is CASSPTLGTGNNEQFF. The CDR3 nucleotides read TGTGCCAGCTCACCAACTCTAGGGACAGGTAACAATGAGCAGTTCTTC.

This clonotype was detected many times. The chain uses TRBV2 and TRBJ2-7; 11 positions agree with TRBD1. The CDR3 has 16 amino acids. With V trimmed by 6 bases and J by 5 bases, 12 bases remained unmatched. Germline V lookup: CDR1 SNHLY, CDR2 FYNNEI. The CDR3 DNA reads TGTGCCAGCAGGGATCCGCCGGACAGGGGGCCAAACGAGCAGTACTTC. Amino acid sequence: CASRDPPDRGPNEQYF.

This clonotype has just a few counts. This may be a read error, as it is one base from a much larger clone. J is TRBJ2-7 and V is TRBV3-1; D gene ambiguous. The germline CDR1 and CDR2 sequences are LGHDT and YNNKEL (reference sequence). The CDR3 spans 11 residues. CDR3 DNA: TGTGCCAGCCGCCACCGCTACGAGCAGTACTTC. It codes for CASRHRYEQYF.

In its sample, this clonotype was seen many times. The chain couples TRBV4-1 to TRBJ2-1; D remains unclear. Germline V gene sequence: CDR1 MGHRA, CDR2 YSYEKL. This CDR3 contains 13 residues. Trimming stripped 3 bases from V and 8 bases from J, with 11 bases between. For the CDR3, the DNA is TGCGCCAGCAGCCACCCAGGTCCCGATGAGCAGTTCTTC. Amino acid sequence: CASSHPGPDEQFF.

This sequence joins TRBV28 and TRBJ2-7, with 9 bases identical to TRBD1. The CDR3 is 15 amino acids. Germline assignment: CDR1 MDHEN and CDR2 SYDVKM. The CDR3 nucleotides read TGTGCCAGGAGTTCCGACAGGGGGTTATCCCACGAGCAGTACGTC. Protein sequence: CARSSDRGLSHEQYV.

This clonotype was picked up a small number of times. A much larger clonotype is one base distant, so this may be a read error. The chain is built from TRBV7-6 and TRBJ1-1; D gene uncertain. Germline CDR1 is SGHVS and CDR2 is FNYEAQ. The CDR3 length is 13 residues. CDR3 residues: CAGSSGMNTEAFF. CDR3 bases: TGTGCCGGCAGTTCCGGGATGAACACTGAAGCTTTCTTT.

This clonotype was seen repeatedly, ten times or more. The chain is built from TRBV6-1 and TRBJ2-7; D is unclear. V lost 5 bases and J 6 bases, leaving 17 bases between the germline ends. This CDR3 has 14 amino acids. Per germline, CDR1 MNHNS and CDR2 SASEGT. CDR3 coding DNA: TGTGCCAGCAGTACCATCCGAAAGGGTCCCGAGCAGTACTTC. Protein product: CASSTIRKGPEQYF.

As regards this clonotype: One base away lies a much larger clone, so this may be a sequencing read error. This chain links TRBV4-3 with TRBJ1-1; D not resolved. V dropped 2 bases and J dropped 0 bases, with 7 bases sitting between them. Germline V gives CDR1 LGHNA, CDR2 YSLEER. The CDR3 is 14 amino acids. The CDR3 bases are TGCGCCAGCAGCCAAAGGGTCGTGAACACTGAAGCTTTCTTT. The encoded protein is CASSQRVVNTEAFF.